This TCR beta chain stems from a study of response to subunit inactivated influenza vaccine. V gave up 5 bases and J gave up 4 bases, with 8 bases separating them. The germline gives CDR1 KGHSH, CDR2 LQKENI. The CDR3 spans 12 residues. TCRdb ran MiXCR on the RT-PCR reads and lists one entry per CDR3 protein. Among about half a million distinct CDR3 sequences listed, 25% were seen once. The rearrangement links TRBV18 to TRBJ1-2, with unresolved D. This receptor was obtained from a man aged 50 to 59 who received an inactivated influenza vaccine. The source was CD4+ T cells sorted from PBMCs, collected more than 4 days after vaccination. CDR3 amino acids: CASSDNGYGYTF. CDR3 nucleotides: TGTGCCAGCTCAGATAACGGCTATGGCTACACCTTC.